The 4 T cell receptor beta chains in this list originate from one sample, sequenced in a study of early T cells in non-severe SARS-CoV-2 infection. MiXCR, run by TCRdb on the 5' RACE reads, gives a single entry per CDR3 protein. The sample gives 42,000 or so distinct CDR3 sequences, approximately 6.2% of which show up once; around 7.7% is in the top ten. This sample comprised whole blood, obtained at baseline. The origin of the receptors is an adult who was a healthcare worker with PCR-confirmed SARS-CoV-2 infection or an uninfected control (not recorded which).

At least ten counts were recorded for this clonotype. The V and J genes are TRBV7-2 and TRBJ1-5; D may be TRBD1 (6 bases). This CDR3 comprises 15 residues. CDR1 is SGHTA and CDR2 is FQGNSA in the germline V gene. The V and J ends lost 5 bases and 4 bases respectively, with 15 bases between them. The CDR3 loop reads CASSPGQLINQPQHF. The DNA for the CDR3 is TGTGCCAGCAGCCCTGGACAGCTGATAAATCAGCCCCAGCATTTT.

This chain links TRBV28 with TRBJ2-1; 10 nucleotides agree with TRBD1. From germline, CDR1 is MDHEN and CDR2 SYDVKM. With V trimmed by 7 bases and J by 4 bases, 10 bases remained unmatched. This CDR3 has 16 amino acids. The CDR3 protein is CASTPSDRGSYNEQFF. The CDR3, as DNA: TGTGCCAGCACCCCATCGGACAGGGGGTCATACAATGAGCAGTTCTTC.

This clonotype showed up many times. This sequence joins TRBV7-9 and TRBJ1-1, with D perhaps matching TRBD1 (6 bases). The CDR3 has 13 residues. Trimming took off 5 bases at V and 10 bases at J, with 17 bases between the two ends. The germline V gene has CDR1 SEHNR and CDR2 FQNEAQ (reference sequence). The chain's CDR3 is CASSPGSGARAFF. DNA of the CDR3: TGTGCCAGCAGCCCTGGGTCAGGGGCCCGAGCTTTCTTT. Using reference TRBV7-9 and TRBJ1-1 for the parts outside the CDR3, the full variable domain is DTGVSQNPRHKITKRGQNVTFRCDPISEHNRLYWYRQTLGQGPEFLTYFQNEAQLEKSRLLSDRFSAERPKGSFSTLEIQRTEQGDSAMYLCASSPGSGARAFFGQGTRLTVV.

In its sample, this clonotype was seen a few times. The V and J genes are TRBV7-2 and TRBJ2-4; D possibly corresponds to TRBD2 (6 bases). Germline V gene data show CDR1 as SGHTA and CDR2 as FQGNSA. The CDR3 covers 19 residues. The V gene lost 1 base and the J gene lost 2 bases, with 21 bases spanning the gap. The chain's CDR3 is CASSLEGYWRDEPKNIQYF. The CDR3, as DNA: TGTGCCAGCAGCTTAGAAGGTTATTGGCGGGATGAACCCAAAAACATTCAGTACTTC.